Here is one T cell receptor beta chain with its context. The CDR3 covers 14 residues. This entry comes from a study of control samples from healthy donors and cancer patients. Some clones are missing from TCRdb's copy, which holds only in-frame ones; the method was immunoSEQ multiplex PCR. The table lists tens of thousands of clones, approximately 93% of them singletons. This chain connects TRBV12-2 to TRBJ1-4; the DNA was not used to check the table's D call, TRBD1. TRBV12-2 is reported as a pseudogene. The sequence came from a woman in her 30s in good health. Sample: blood. The CDR3 DNA reads TGTGCAAGTCGCTTAGTCCCAGGGTGGGAAAAACTGTTTTTT. Protein sequence: CASRLVPGWEKLFF.